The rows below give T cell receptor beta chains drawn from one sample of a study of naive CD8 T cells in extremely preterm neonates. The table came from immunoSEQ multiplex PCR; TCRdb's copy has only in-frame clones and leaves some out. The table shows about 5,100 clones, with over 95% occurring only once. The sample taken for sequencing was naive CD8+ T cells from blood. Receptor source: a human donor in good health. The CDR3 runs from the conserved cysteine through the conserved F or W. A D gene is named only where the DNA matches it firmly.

CDR3 protein: CASYQQGSYEQYF; CDR3 DNA: TGTGCCAGCTACCAACAGGGTTCCTACGAGCAGTACTTC; D gene: .; V gene: TRBV2; J gene: TRBJ2-7
CDR3 protein: CASSADSQETQYF; CDR3 DNA: TGTGCCAGCAGCGCGGACAGCCAAGAGACCCAGTACTTC; D gene: .; V gene: TRBV9; J gene: TRBJ2-5
CDR3 protein: CASRLWGVTDTQYF; CDR3 DNA: TGTGCCTCCCGACTGTGGGGGGTCACAGATACGCAGTATTTT; D gene: .; V gene: TRBV6-1; J gene: TRBJ2-3
CDR3 protein: CDLLGSSTLDEQFF; CDR3 DNA: TGTGACCTCCTCGGGAGTTCGACATTGGATGAGCAGTTCTTC; D gene: .; V gene: TRBV19; J gene: TRBJ2-1
CDR3 protein: CASSLTGTGRYEQYF; CDR3 DNA: TGTGCCAGCTCACTTACCGGGACAGGGCGCTACGAGCAGTACTTC; D gene: TRBD1; V gene: TRBV18; J gene: TRBJ2-7
CDR3 protein: CATGSNYGYTF; CDR3 DNA: TGTGCCACAGGGTCCAACTATGGCTACACCTTC; D gene: .; V gene: TRBV27; J gene: TRBJ1-2
CDR3 protein: CASSLGREINEQFF; CDR3 DNA: TGCGCCAGCAGCTTGGGGCGGGAGATCAATGAGCAGTTCTTC; D gene: TRBD2; V gene: TRBV5-1; J gene: TRBJ2-1
CDR3 protein: CASRVRERVYEQYF; CDR3 DNA: TGTGCCAGCAGGGTGAGGGAGCGGGTCTACGAGCAGTACTTC; D gene: .; V gene: TRBV27; J gene: TRBJ2-7
CDR3 protein: CASSFPRHQGNEQFF; CDR3 DNA: TGTGCCAGCAGTTTTCCGAGACACCAGGGCAATGAGCAGTTCTTC; D gene: .; V gene: TRBV28; J gene: TRBJ2-1
CDR3 protein: CASSSTRDRSDQPQHF; CDR3 DNA: TGTGCCAGCAGCTCCACCCGGGACAGGTCCGATCAGCCCCAGCATTTT; D gene: TRBD1; V gene: TRBV11-2; J gene: TRBJ1-5
CDR3 protein: CASGRGGSYEQYF; CDR3 DNA: TGTGCTAGTGGGCGGGGAGGTTCCTACGAGCAGTACTTC; D gene: .; V gene: TRBV12-5; J gene: TRBJ2-7
CDR3 protein: CAIRASSSYEQYF; CDR3 DNA: TGTGCCATCAGAGCTAGCAGCTCCTACGAGCAGTACTTC; D gene: .; V gene: TRBV10-3; J gene: TRBJ2-7
CDR3 protein: CASSSGTGVPSTDTQYF; CDR3 DNA: TGTGCCAGTAGTTCGGGGACAGGGGTCCCCTCCACAGATACGCAGTATTTT; D gene: TRBD1; V gene: TRBV19; J gene: TRBJ2-3
CDR3 protein: CASSYRESGRPYEQYF; CDR3 DNA: TGTGCCAGCAGCTACAGGGAAAGCGGGAGGCCCTACGAGCAGTACTTC; D gene: TRBD2; V gene: TRBV11-3; J gene: TRBJ2-7
CDR3 protein: CASSSDRQETQYF; CDR3 DNA: TGTGCCAGCAGTTCCGACAGACAAGAGACCCAGTACTTC; D gene: .; V gene: TRBV27; J gene: TRBJ2-5
CDR3 protein: CATLAGGPHNQPQHF; CDR3 DNA: TGTGCCACCCTGGCTGGGGGCCCCCACAATCAGCCCCAGCATTTT; D gene: .; V gene: TRBV28; J gene: TRBJ1-5